This T cell receptor beta chain comes out of a study of shared clonotypes between healthy human individuals. Study-level points and caveats: With a few donors compared, 4% to 5% of naive CD4 clonotypes were shared. The diversity represented, both genetic and in exposure history, was limited by few donors.

TCRdb keeps only in-frame clones here, not all; method: immunoSEQ multiplex PCR. Seen here are 2 million to 2.5 million clones, roughly 90% observed once, and the top ten hold around 0.4%. The table lists this clone with a count of one. The antigen is unknown. Trimming removed 3 bases at V and 7 bases at J, with 19 bases between. The CDR3 has 16 amino acids. Germline loops: CDR1 MDHEN, CDR2 SYDVKM. This receptor was taken from a man aged 18 to 35 in good health. Some clones in this sample may be carry-over from other donors' samples. The specimen was naive CD4+ T cells from PBMCs. Subset in this sample: CD45RA+ positively selected. The rearrangement uses TRBV28 and TRBJ2-1, with D perhaps given as TRBD1 or TRBD2 (6 bases each). As DNA, the CDR3 is TGTGCCAGCAGTTTCTCTTTGTCGGGGGCCGGGAATGAGCAGTTCTTC. This codes for CASSFSLSGAGNEQFF.